This T cell receptor (beta chain) was obtained from a study of cytomegalovirus exposure and HLA in healthy donors. Germline-derived CDR1 and CDR2 are SGHDN and FVKESK. The V gene lost 7 bases and the J gene lost 4 bases, with 16 bases spanning the gap. CDR3 size: 14 residues. Comment on this clone: Its target is not known.

Study-wide points: It was approximately 170 TCR beta chains that were listed as cytomegalovirus-associated. About 87% or about 30% of the time was how often most TCR beta V segments were productive, according to an earlier analysis. Versus the approximately 700-donor mean, an Asian-associated ancestry cluster reportedly showed fewer N-insertions in a later analysis. Using a false discovery rate of 0.05, a later analysis showed that 16,951 TCR beta sequences were associated with HLA alleles.

In the PCR, 60 Vbeta and 13 Jbeta primers were used. Sequencing was performed with immunoSEQ multiplex PCR; in TCRdb, only in-frame clones are kept and a portion is missing. The profile shows 100,000 to 120,000 clones, more than 75% of them singletons. Sequenced: PBMCs. This clonotype was sampled from a man between 35 and 55 years old in good health and CMV-seronegative. The chain couples TRBV14 to TRBJ2-5; possibly TRBD2 for D (6 bases). The CDR3 spells CASNSGLGRETQYF. In DNA form, the CDR3 reads TGTGCCAGCAATTCGGGACTCGGGCGAGAGACCCAGTACTTC.